This record covers a single TCR beta chain. The target of this receptor is not known. One base away there is no much larger clone; base qualities are not given. Donors were 40 or so systemically healthy Caucasian individuals from Russia aged roughly 6 to 100 years. Approximately 10 milliliters of peripheral blood were collected from each donor into EDTA-treated Vacutainer tubes. Ficoll-Paque density-gradient centrifugation was used to isolate PBMCs, with at least 6.5 million per sample. Total RNA was extracted from PBMCs with Trizol reagent, with at least 5 micrograms obtained per sample. For every donor, flow cytometry on a PBMC aliquot measured the percentage of naive CD45RAhigh/CD27high T cells. These data belong to a study of blood T cells in healthy people across ages (dated by TCRdb to between 2014 and 2017). Notes on the research overall: In model experiments, template switching captured roughly one uniquely barcoded TCR beta cDNA molecule for every two T cells. For two donors (one aged 18 to 30 and one aged 80 or older), the study analyzed two additional independent replicas of 1 million unique cDNA reads from the same blood draw. Age-related changes in TCR beta repertoire diversity were measured in the study by deep sequencing normalized with unique cDNA molecular identifiers. To avoid experimental bias, donors of different ages were spread randomly across the sequencing lanes. The donors were divided into four age groups: young (average around 16 years), middle-aged (about 39), aged (approximately 62) and long-lived (more than 75). Beyond this particular receptor, the publication reports: As age increased, observed TCR beta diversity per million T cells dropped in a roughly linear way, and a significant reduction was already evident by age 40. The percentage of naive T cells measured by flow cytometry correlated strongly with observed TCR beta diversity. Estimates of total diversity from one million sequenced T cells were regarded as lower bounds and underestimates. Because profiling used bulk unsorted PBMCs, naive and antigen-experienced compartments could not be compared conclusively. Compared with the aged group, the long-lived group had more naive CD4+ T cells, fewer expanded clones and increased TCR diversity, suggesting age selection. Because the CMV infection status of the donors was unknown, age-related changes in expanded clonotypes may potentially have been confounded.

The library was made by 5' RACE. Data came from an Illumina HiSeq 2500. The second PCR ran for about 7 to 11 cycles and used a J-beta primer mix along with a sample-barcoded 5' primer. A template-switch 5' adaptor carrying 12 random nucleotides introduced a unique molecular identifier onto each TCR beta cDNA molecule. Each sample yielded at least 2.5 million CDR3-containing paired-end reads. The Mint cDNA synthesis kit, primed by a TRBC-specific oligonucleotide, was used to synthesize first-strand cDNA from all RNA. All cDNA was treated with uracil-DNA glycosylase and then went through a first 18-cycle PCR with the universal primers M1SS and BC2_uni_R. From the authors' description of their analysis: Each sample was normalized by randomly selecting 1 million high-quality reads, each carrying a distinct molecular identifier. Instead of being binned into consensus sequences, reads with shared molecular identifiers were discarded. MiTCR, run with a Q25 quality threshold and the strictest error-elimination algorithm, handled CDR3 identification, clonotype clustering and error correction. Lower-bound total TCR beta diversity was estimated with a nonparametric unseen species model using Euler transformation. Clones were called with MiXCR by TCRdb after fastp trimmed the public reads at Q25, and only in-frame beta chains were retained. Here each entry gathers all rows of one CDR3 protein and keeps the most common genes and DNA. TCRdb, rather than the study authors, made the V and J calls. In all, the sample holds about 1,000,000 distinct CDR3 sequences, and under 55% of those were seen once. Approximately 19% of the sample is taken by the ten largest.

CDR1 and CDR2, per the germline V gene (reference sequence), are MNHEY and SMNVEV. Counted from cysteine to phenylalanine, this CDR3 has 16 amino acids. The retained sequence is limited to the CDR3, 48 bases, with the frame set at the first base. V lost 0 bases and J lost 0 bases, and the count of bases not matched to a germline gene is 4. The rearrangement combines TRBV27 with TRBJ2-5; 7 junctional bases match TRBD2. The specimen was blood. This clonotype originated in a woman aged 55-69 years in good health. This receptor carries the CDR3 CASSLSHGRYQETQYF. In nucleotide form, the sequence is TGTGCCAGCAGTTTATCCCACGGGAGGTACCAAGAGACCCAGTACTTC.